The 22 T cell receptor beta chains presented below share a single source sample, sequenced in a study of blood T cell repertoires in COVID-19. TCRdb's table, derived via immunoSEQ multiplex PCR, lists solely in-frame clones and lacks some. The data contain roughly 360,000 clones, about four fifths of them seen just once; the ten biggest clones take up around 1.1%. The specimen was peripheral blood. These receptors originate from a human donor with acute or convalescent COVID-19. The donor label of this sample is uncertain.

This chain connects TRBV9 to TRBJ2-7; perhaps TRBD2 as D (5 bases). Trimming stripped 3 bases from V and 0 bases from J, with 13 bases between. Germline loops: CDR1 SGDLS, CDR2 YYNGEE. The CDR3 spans 15 residues. The DNA of the CDR3 is TGTGCCAGCAGCGCCAAACCGGGGATCTCCTACGAGCAGTACTTC. Residues: CASSAKPGISYEQYF.

V and J are TRBV5-5 and TRBJ2-1; D gene unclear. CDR1 and CDR2 (germline): SGHKS, YYEKEE (reference sequence). The length of the CDR3 is 13 residues. Trimming cost V 2 bases and J 4 bases, with 7 bases left between them. For the CDR3, the DNA is TGTGCCAGCAGCTTATTCCGGTACAATGAGCAGTTCTTC. It yields the protein CASSLFRYNEQFF.

The rearrangement links TRBV6-6 to TRBJ1-1; 7 nucleotides match TRBD1. There are 15 residues in the CDR3. Per the germline V gene, CDR1 is MNHNY and CDR2 is SVGAGI (reference sequence). Trimming removed 6 bases from V and 0 bases from J; junction bases left unmatched: 7. Written as DNA, the CDR3 is TGTGCCAGCAGGGGACAGACGGGTGTGAACACTGAAGCTTTCTTT. Protein product: CASRGQTGVNTEAFF.

V usage is TRBV2 and J usage is TRBJ2-2; 7 bases line up with TRBD1. CDR3 size: 15 residues. Looked up from germline, CDR1 is SNHLY and CDR2 is FYNNEI. J lost 6 bases, V lost 6 bases, and 10 bases had no gene match. The CDR3 DNA follows: TGTGCCAGCAGGGCCGGGACAGCCTTCGCCGGGGAGCTGTTTTTT. The encoded protein is CASRAGTAFAGELFF.

The CDR3 DNA sequence: TGTGCCACCAGCATTTCGAACAAGAAAGCTTTCTTT. The encoded protein is CATSISNKKAFF. The J gene is TRBJ1-1, the V gene TRBV15; D uncertain. This CDR3 spans 12 amino acids. V was trimmed by 4 bases and J by 9 bases, leaving 12 bases between them. The germline V gene encodes CDR1 LNHNV and CDR2 YYDKDF (reference sequence). The variable domain in full, completed from reference TRBV15 and TRBJ1-1, reads DAMVIQNPRYQVTQFGKPVTLSCSQTLNHNVMYWYQQKSSQAPKLLFHYYDKDFNNEADTPDNFQSRRPNTSFCFLDIRSPGLGDTAMYLCATSISNKKAFFGQGTRLTVV.

This clone came up a few times. The rearrangement links TRBV7-2 to TRBJ1-4; 7 nucleotides match TRBD1. With V trimmed by 1 base and J by 11 bases, 10 bases remained unmatched. This CDR3 has 15 residues. Per germline, CDR1 SGHTA and CDR2 FQGNSA. For the CDR3, the DNA is TGTGCCAGCAGCTTAGTAGGGGGCCCGAATGGGAAACTGTTTTTT. This translates into CASSLVGGPNGKLFF.

The chain is built from TRBV15 and TRBJ2-7, with 7 bases fitting TRBD2. V gave up 2 bases and J gave up 3 bases; unmatched junction bases: 16. Germline V gives CDR1 LNHNV, CDR2 YYDKDF (reference sequence). The CDR3 has 18 amino acids. CDR3 DNA: TGTGCCACCAGCAGACCTTTTCCGGGCGCGGGGGTTGGCTACGAGCAGTACTTC. Its translation is CATSRPFPGAGVGYEQYF.

This clone was found once. The chain joins TRBV7-9 to TRBJ1-4, with unresolved D. CDR3 length: 15 amino acids. Trimming shortened V by 2 bases and J by 5 bases, and 12 bases separated the two germline ends. The germline V gene has CDR1 SEHNR and CDR2 FQNEAQ (reference sequence). The DNA of the CDR3 is TGTGCCAGCAGCTTATGGAGGGATGTAAATGAAAAACTGTTTTTT. It translates to CASSLWRDVNEKLFF.

The CDR3 loop reads CASSFEWGDTIYF. The CDR3 DNA reads TGCGCCAGCAGCTTTGAGTGGGGAGACACCATATATTTT. The gene calls are TRBV5-1 and TRBJ1-3, with D hard to call. V lost 2 bases to trimming and J lost 8 bases, with 11 bases between them. Germline V gene lookup returns CDR1 SGHRS and CDR2 YFSETQ. CDR3 size: 13 residues.

The CDR3 DNA is TGTGCCTGGAGTCCAGCGCCAGCCCTCACCGGGGAGCTGTTTTTT. Its protein is CAWSPAPALTGELFF. The genes are TRBV30 and TRBJ2-2; D unclear. Germline lookup yields CDR1 GTSNPN and CDR2 SVGIG (reference sequence). The CDR3 sequence is 15 residues long. The V gene lost 2 bases and the J gene lost 4 bases, with 14 bases spanning the gap. Based on the CDR3 plus reference TRBV30 and TRBJ2-2, the full variable domain is SQTIHQWPATLVQPVGSPLSLECTVEGTSNPNLYWYRQAAGRGLQLLFYSVGIGQISSEVPQNLSASRPQDRQFILSSKKLLLSDSGFYLCAWSPAPALTGELFFGEGSRLTVL.

The V gene is TRBV18, the J gene TRBJ1-1, with a weak D call TRBD1 (6 bases). Germline V lookup: CDR1 KGHSH, CDR2 LQKENI. This CDR3 contains 15 residues. V lost 3 bases and J 0 bases, leaving 11 bases between the germline ends. The CDR3 loop is CASSPRGQVNTEAFF. The CDR3 DNA reads TGTGCCAGCTCACCTCGGGGACAAGTGAACACTGAAGCTTTCTTT.

The rearrangement joins TRBV5-1 to TRBJ2-2; 8 nucleotides line up with TRBD2. V gave up 7 bases and J gave up 0 bases; unmatched junction bases: 2. The germline CDR1 and CDR2 sequences are SGHRS and YFSETQ. CDR3 length: 14 residues. CDR3 sequence: CASVGLANTGELFF. The CDR3 coding sequence is TGCGCCAGCGTGGGACTAGCGAACACCGGGGAGCTGTTTTTT.

The rearrangement uses TRBV10-2 and TRBJ2-5; D might be TRBD2 (5 bases). With 6 bases removed from V and 1 base from J, the gap between germline ends came to 12 bases. Germline V gene sequence: CDR1 WSHSY, CDR2 SAAADI. The CDR3 has 14 amino acids. CDR3 amino acids: CASSRSGLQETQYF. As DNA, the CDR3 is TGCGCCAGCAGCCGGAGCGGACTCCAAGAGACCCAGTACTTC.

The V and J genes are TRBV5-5 and TRBJ1-2; unclear D gene. From germline, CDR1 is SGHKS and CDR2 YYEKEE (reference sequence). The CDR3 loop spans 13 amino acids. The V end was cut by 2 bases, the J end by 0 bases, with 5 bases between. The CDR3 loop reads CASSFASNYGYTF. CDR3 sequence (DNA): TGTGCCAGCAGCTTCGCGTCTAACTATGGCTACACCTTC.

The J gene is TRBJ2-3, the V gene TRBV6-4; TRBD2 is a possible D gene (6 bases). CDR3 length: 14 amino acids. Germline V gives CDR1 MRHNA, CDR2 SNTAGT. V was trimmed by 5 bases and J by 6 bases, leaving 15 bases between them. Written as DNA, the CDR3 is TGTGCCAGCAGTCCCCTGACTAGTTCGGATACGCAGTATTTT. Its translation: CASSPLTSSDTQYF.

The rearrangement links TRBV15 to TRBJ2-1; 8 bases map to TRBD1. V shed 0 bases, J shed 9 bases, and the junction held 7 bases outside the gene matches. Germline CDR1 is LNHNV and CDR2 is YYDKDF (reference sequence). The CDR3 is made up of 15 amino acids. The DNA for the CDR3 is TGTGCCACCAGCAGAGAATGGACAGGGTCAGGTGAGCAGTTCTTC. Translating gives CATSREWTGSGEQFF.

This clone was detected once. This sequence joins TRBV6-5 and TRBJ1-2, with TRBD1 matching 7 bases. CDR3 length: 15 residues. The J segment lost 7 bases and the V segment lost 0 bases, leaving 8 bases of the junction unmatched. In germline, CDR1 is MNHEY, CDR2 SVGAGI. The CDR3 here is CASSYSNLRGAGYTF. DNA of the CDR3: TGTGCCAGCAGTTACTCGAATCTCAGGGGGGCTGGCTACACCTTC.

The chain joins TRBV6-5 to TRBJ2-2; 9 bases align to TRBD1. Losses at the gene ends were 7 bases for V and 3 bases for J; bases not matched to a gene: 6. Germline V CDR1 and CDR2: MNHEY, SVGAGI. The CDR3 length is 15 residues. For the CDR3, the DNA is TGTGCCAGCACAGACCGGGACAGGGACACCGGGGAGCTGTTTTTT. Protein sequence: CASTDRDRDTGELFF.

The V and J genes are TRBV5-1 and TRBJ2-7; no clear D gene. V was pared by 0 bases and J by 0 bases, with 10 bases between. CDR3 length: 15 residues. The germline V gene has CDR1 SGHRS and CDR2 YFSETQ. CDR3 coding DNA: TGCGCCAGCAGCTTGGGATCAGGAAACTCCTACGAGCAGTACTTC. Translation: CASSLGSGNSYEQYF.

This clone was seen once. V is TRBV19 and J is TRBJ1-3; the D is unclear. V lost 3 bases and J 0 bases, leaving 6 bases between the germline ends. Germline V gene data show CDR1 as LNHDA and CDR2 as SQIVND (reference sequence). CDR3 length equals 14 residues. The CDR3 loop is CASSMAPSGNTIYF. The CDR3 nucleotides are TGTGCCAGTAGTATGGCCCCCTCTGGAAACACCATATATTTT.

V and J are TRBV6-2 or TRBV6-3 and TRBJ1-2, with a tentative D call TRBD1 (5 bases). V gave up 2 bases and J gave up 9 bases, with 19 bases separating them. CDR3 length: 15 amino acids. Germline V gene lookup returns CDR1 MNHEY and CDR2 SVGEGT. CDR3 region: CASSYPARAGASYTF. DNA for the CDR3: TGTGCCAGCAGTTACCCGGCCAGGGCGGGAGCGAGCTACACCTTC.

This clone was seen only a few times. V usage is TRBV5-4 and J usage is TRBJ1-2; 9 nucleotides align to TRBD1. With V trimmed by 0 bases and J by 2 bases, 2 bases remained unmatched. The CDR3 sequence is 15 residues long. The germline V gene has CDR1 SGHNT and CDR2 YYREEE (reference sequence). As DNA, the CDR3 is TGTGCCAGCAGCTTGGGAGGACAGGGGAACTATGGCTACACCTTC. Translating it yields CASSLGGQGNYGYTF.